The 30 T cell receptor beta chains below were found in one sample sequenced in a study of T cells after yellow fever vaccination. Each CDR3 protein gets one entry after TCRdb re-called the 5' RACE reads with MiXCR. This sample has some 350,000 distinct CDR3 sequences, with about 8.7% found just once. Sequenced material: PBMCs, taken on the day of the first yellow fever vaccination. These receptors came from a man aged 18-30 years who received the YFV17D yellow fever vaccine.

The DNA for the CDR3 is TGCGCCAGCAGTGAATATAAACACTCTGGGGCCAACGTCCTGACTTTC. Its protein is CASSEYKHSGANVLTF. The chain joins TRBV5-1 to TRBJ2-6; D not resolved. The germline V gene encodes CDR1 SGHRS and CDR2 YFSETQ. This CDR3 comprises 16 residues. V gave up 5 bases and J gave up 0 bases, with 12 bases separating them.

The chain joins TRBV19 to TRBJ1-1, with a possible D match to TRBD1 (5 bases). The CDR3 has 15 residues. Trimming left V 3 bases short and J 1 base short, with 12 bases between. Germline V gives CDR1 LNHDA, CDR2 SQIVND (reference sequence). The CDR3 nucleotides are TGTGCCAGTAGTATGCCCGGACACTCGAACACTGAAGCTTTCTTT. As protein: CASSMPGHSNTEAFF.

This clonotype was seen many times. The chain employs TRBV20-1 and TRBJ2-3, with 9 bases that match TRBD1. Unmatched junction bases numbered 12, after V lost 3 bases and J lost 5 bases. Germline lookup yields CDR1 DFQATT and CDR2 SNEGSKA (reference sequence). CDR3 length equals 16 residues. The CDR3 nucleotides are TGCAGTGCTAGGGGGCTACAGGGGGCCCCCGGAGATACGCAGTATTTT. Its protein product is CSARGLQGAPGDTQYF.

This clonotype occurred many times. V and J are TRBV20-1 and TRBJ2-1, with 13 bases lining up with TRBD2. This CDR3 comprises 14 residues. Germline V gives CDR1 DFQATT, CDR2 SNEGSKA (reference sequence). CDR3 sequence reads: CSLLTSGGAGEQFF. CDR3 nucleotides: TGCAGCCTACTAACTAGCGGGGGGGCGGGTGAGCAGTTCTTC.

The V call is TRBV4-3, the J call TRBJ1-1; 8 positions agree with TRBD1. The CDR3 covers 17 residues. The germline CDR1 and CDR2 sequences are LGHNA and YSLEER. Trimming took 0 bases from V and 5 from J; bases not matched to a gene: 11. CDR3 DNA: TGCGCCAGCAGCCAAGACCCGGTAAACAGGGGGGGTACTGAAGCTTTCTTT. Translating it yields CASSQDPVNRGGTEAFF.

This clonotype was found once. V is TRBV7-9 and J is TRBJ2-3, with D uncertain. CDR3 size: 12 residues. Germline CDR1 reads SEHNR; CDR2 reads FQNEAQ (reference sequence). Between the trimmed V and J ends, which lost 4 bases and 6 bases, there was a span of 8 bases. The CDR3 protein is CASSSFYDTQYF. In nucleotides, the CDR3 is TGTGCCAGCAGCTCGTTTTACGATACGCAGTATTTT.

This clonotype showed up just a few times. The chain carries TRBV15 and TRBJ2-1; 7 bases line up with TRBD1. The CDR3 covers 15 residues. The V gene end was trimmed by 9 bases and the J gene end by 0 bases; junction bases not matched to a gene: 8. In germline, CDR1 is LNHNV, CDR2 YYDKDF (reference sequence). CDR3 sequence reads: CATRDYRGSYNEQFF. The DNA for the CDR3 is TGTGCCACTCGAGATTACAGGGGCTCCTACAATGAGCAGTTCTTC.

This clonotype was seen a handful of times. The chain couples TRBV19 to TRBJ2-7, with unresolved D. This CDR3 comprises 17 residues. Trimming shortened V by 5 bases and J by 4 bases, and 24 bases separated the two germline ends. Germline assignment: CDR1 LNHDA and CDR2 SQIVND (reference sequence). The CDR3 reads CASSPRRSPRRQYEQYF. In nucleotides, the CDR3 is TGTGCCAGTAGTCCCCGCCGGTCCCCGAGACGGCAATACGAGCAGTACTTC.

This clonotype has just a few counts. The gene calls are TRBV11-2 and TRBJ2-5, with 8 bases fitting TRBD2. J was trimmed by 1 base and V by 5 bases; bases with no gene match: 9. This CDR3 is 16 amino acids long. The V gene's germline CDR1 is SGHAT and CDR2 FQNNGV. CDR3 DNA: TGTGCCAGCAGCCCCCGGAGCGGGGGCCTCCAAGAGACCCAGTACTTC. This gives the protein CASSPRSGGLQETQYF.

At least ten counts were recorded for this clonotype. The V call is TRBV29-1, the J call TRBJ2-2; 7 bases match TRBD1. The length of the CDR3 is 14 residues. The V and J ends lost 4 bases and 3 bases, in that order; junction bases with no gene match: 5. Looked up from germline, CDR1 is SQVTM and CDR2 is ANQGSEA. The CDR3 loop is CSVVDREYTGELFF. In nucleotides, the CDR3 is TGCAGCGTTGTTGACAGGGAGTACACCGGGGAGCTGTTTTTT.

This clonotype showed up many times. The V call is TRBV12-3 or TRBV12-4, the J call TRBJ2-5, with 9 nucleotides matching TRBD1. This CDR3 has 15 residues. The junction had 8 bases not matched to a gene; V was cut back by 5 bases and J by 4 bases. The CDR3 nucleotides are TGTGCCAGCAGTCTGGACAGGGGTTCTGGAGAGACCCAGTACTTC. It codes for CASSLDRGSGETQYF.

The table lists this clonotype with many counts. In DNA form, the CDR3 reads TGTGCCAGCAGCTTCCACCGGGACAGGGTCTACAATGAGCAGTTCTTC. The encoded protein is CASSFHRDRVYNEQFF. The genes are TRBV7-9 and TRBJ2-1; TRBD1 matches at 9 bases. V lost 3 bases and J lost 3; bases outside the gene matches: 6. CDR1 is SEHNR, CDR2 FQNEAQ, per germline (reference sequence). The CDR3 is 16 amino acids.

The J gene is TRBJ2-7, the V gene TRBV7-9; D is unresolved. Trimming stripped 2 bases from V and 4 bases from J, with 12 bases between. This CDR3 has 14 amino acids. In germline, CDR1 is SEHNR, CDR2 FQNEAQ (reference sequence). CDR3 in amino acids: CASSLIGGSYEQYF. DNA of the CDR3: TGTGCCAGCAGCTTAATCGGTGGTTCGTACGAGCAGTACTTC.

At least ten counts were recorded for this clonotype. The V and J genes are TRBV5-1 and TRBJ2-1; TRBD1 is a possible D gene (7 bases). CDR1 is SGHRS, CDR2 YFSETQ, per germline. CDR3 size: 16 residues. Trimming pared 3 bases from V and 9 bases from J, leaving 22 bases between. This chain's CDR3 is CASSSEPGGTVSEQFF. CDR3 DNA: TGCGCCAGCAGCTCCGAACCGGGCGGGACAGTCAGTGAGCAGTTCTTC.

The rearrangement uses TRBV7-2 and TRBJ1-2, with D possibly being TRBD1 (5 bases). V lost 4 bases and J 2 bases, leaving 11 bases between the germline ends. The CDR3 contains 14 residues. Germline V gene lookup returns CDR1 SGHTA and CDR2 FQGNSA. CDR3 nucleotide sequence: TGTGCCAGCAGCTCTCTTGGGGGGAACTATGGCTACACCTTC. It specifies CASSSLGGNYGYTF.

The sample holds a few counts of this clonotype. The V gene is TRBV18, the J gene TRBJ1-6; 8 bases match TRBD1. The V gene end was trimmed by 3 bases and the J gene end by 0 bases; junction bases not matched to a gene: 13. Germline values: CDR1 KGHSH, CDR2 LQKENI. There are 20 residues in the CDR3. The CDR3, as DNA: TGTGCCAGCTCACCGCTACCCCTGACAGGGGTAAGCTCCTATAATTCACCCCTCCACTTT. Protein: CASSPLPLTGVSSYNSPLHF.

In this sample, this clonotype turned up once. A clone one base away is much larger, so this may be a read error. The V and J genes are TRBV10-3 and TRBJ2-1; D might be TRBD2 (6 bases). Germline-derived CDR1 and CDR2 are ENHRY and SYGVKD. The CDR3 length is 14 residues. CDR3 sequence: CAMGSGGSYNKQFF. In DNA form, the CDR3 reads TGTGCCATGGGTTCCGGGGGATCCTACAATAAGCAGTTCTTC.

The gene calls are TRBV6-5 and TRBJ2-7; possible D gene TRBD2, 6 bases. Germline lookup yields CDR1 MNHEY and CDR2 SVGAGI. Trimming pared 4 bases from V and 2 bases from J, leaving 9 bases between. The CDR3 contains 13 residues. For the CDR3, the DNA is TGTGCCAGCAGTTGGGGGGAGCCCTACGAGCAGTACTTC. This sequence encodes CASSWGEPYEQYF.

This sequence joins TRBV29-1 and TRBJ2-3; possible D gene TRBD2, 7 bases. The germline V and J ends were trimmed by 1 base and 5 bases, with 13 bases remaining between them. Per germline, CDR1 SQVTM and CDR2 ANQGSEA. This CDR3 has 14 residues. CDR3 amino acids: CSVEGGGGGDTQYF. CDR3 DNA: TGCAGCGTTGAAGGCGGGGGCGGGGGAGATACGCAGTATTTT.

The CDR3: CASSFMGQGNEKLFF. CDR3 coding DNA: TGTGCCAGCAGTTTTATGGGACAGGGGAATGAAAAACTGTTTTTT. This chain joins TRBV27 and TRBJ1-4; 10 nucleotides agree with TRBD1. Germline V gives CDR1 MNHEY, CDR2 SMNVEV (reference sequence). The junction had 3 bases not matched to a gene; V was cut back by 3 bases and J by 5 bases. The CDR3 runs to 15 residues.

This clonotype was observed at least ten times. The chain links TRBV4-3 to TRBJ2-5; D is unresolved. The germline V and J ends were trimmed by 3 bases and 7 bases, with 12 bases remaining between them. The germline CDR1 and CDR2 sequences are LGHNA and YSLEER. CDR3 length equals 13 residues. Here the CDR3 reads CASSQETGLTQYF. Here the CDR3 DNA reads TGCGCCAGCAGCCAGGAGACTGGCTTGACCCAGTACTTC.

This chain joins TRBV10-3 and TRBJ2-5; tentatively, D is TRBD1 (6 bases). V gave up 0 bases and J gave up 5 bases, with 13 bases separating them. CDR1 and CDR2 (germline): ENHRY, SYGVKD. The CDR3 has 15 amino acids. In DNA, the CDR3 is TGTGCCATCAGTGAGTCACTGTCAACAGGGGAGACCCAGTACTTC. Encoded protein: CAISESLSTGETQYF.

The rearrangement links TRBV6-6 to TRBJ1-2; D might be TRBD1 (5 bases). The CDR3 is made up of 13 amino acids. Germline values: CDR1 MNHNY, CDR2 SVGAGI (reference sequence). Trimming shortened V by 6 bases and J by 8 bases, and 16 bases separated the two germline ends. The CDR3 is CASSTDREEGYTF. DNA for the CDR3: TGTGCCAGCAGCACTGACAGAGAGGAGGGCTACACCTTC.

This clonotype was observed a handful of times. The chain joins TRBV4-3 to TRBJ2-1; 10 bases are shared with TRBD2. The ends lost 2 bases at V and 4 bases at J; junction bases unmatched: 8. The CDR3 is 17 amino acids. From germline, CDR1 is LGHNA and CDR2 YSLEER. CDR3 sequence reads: CASSQSFSGGSYNEQFF. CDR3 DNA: TGCGCCAGCAGCCAATCCTTTAGCGGGGGGTCGTACAATGAGCAGTTCTTC.

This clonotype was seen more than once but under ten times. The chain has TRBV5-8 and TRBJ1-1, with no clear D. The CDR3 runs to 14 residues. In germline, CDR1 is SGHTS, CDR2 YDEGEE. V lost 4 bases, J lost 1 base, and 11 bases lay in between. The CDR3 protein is CASSPPSGNTEAFF. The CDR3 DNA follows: TGTGCCAGCAGCCCCCCCTCCGGGAACACTGAAGCTTTCTTT.

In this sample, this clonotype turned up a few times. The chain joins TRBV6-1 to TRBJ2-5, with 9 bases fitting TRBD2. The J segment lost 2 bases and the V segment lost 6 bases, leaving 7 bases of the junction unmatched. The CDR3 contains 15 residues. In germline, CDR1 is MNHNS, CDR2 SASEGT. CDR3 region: CASSLSGGFQETQYF. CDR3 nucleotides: TGTGCCAGCAGCTTGAGCGGGGGGTTTCAAGAGACCCAGTACTTC.

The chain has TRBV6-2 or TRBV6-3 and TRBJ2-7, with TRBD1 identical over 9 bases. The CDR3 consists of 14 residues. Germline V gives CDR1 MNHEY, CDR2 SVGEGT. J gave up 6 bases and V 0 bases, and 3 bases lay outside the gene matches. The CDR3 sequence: CASSYSGTGFEQYV. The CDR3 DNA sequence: TGTGCCAGCAGTTACTCGGGGACAGGGTTCGAGCAGTACGTC.

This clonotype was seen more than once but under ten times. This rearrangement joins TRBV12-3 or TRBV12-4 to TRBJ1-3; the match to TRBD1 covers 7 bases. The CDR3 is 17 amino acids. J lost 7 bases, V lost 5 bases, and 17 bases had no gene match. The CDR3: CASSNRQGGIFGNTIYF. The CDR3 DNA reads TGTGCCAGCAGTAACCGACAGGGAGGGATCTTCGGGAACACCATATATTTT.

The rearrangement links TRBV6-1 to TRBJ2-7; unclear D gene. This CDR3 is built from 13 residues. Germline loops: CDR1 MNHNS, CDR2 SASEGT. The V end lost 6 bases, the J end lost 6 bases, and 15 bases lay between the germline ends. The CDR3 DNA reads TGTGCCAGCAGGAGTCTGATGGGCAGCGAGCAGTACGTC. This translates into CASRSLMGSEQYV.

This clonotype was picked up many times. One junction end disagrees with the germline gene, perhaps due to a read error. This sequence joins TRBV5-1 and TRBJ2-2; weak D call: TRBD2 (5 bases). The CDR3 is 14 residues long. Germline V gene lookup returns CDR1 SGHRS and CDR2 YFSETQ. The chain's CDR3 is CASSLGRGTGELFF. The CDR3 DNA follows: TGTGCCAGCAGCTTAGGTCGGGGCACCGGGGAGCTGTTTTTT.